The next 25 T cell receptor beta chains were all read from a single sample in a study of patients and donors after allogeneic stem cell transplantation. MiXCR, applied by TCRdb to the RT-PCR reads, yields one record per CDR3 protein. The profile shows approximately 410,000 distinct CDR3 sequences, 16% of them singletons. Sequencing was carried out using blood, either unsorted or a sorted T cell fraction (not recorded which). These receptors originate from a human donor who was either an allogeneic HSCT recipient or a stem cell or donor lymphocyte infusion donor (not recorded which). It is not recorded whose cells these are; they may come from a transplant donor.

The sample holds many counts of this clonotype. The chain has TRBV27 and TRBJ2-7; D call uncertain. V was trimmed by 6 bases and J by 4 bases, leaving 13 bases between them. Looked up from germline, CDR1 is MNHEY and CDR2 is SMNVEV (reference sequence). This CDR3 has 13 amino acids. The CDR3 sequence: CASSPSTDYEQYF. As DNA, the CDR3 is TGTGCCAGCAGCCCGTCTACAGATTACGAGCAGTACTTC.

This chain links TRBV29-1 with TRBJ1-1, with TRBD1 matching 9 bases. Germline V gene lookup returns CDR1 SQVTM and CDR2 ANQGSEA. V lost 7 bases and J lost 8; bases outside the gene matches: 8. The CDR3 totals 12 residues. CDR3 bases: TGCAGCGCTAACAGGGGGCTAAACGAAGCTTTCTTT. Residues: CSANRGLNEAFF. The whole variable domain, filled in from reference TRBV29-1 and TRBJ1-1, reads SAVISQKPSRDICQRGTSLTIQCQVDSQVTMMFWYRQQPGQSLTLIATANQGSEATYESGFVIDKFPISRPNLTFSTLTVSNMSPEDSSIYLCSANRGLNEAFFGQGTRLTVV.

This chain uses TRBV5-1 with TRBJ2-3; 8 bases are a match to TRBD1. Germline V CDR1 and CDR2: SGHRS, YFSETQ. The CDR3 consists of 16 residues. The ends lost 3 bases at V and 1 base at J; junction bases unmatched: 7. CDR3 nucleotides: TGCGCCAGCAGCTGGAAGGGGGACAGGCGCACAGATACGCAGTATTTT. Translated, it gives CASSWKGDRRTDTQYF.

The V call is TRBV5-1, the J call TRBJ1-1, with a possible D match to TRBD1 (5 bases). Trimming took off 2 bases at V and 2 bases at J, with 19 bases between the two ends. The CDR3 totals 17 residues. Germline V gene lookup returns CDR1 SGHRS and CDR2 YFSETQ. The CDR3 region has the DNA TGCGCCAGCAGCTTAGGACTGGGACTTCTTCCTAACACTGAAGCTTTCTTT. Translation: CASSLGLGLLPNTEAFF.

This clonotype was picked up a small number of times. This chain uses TRBV27 with TRBJ2-5, with 9 positions matching TRBD2. Germline V lookup: CDR1 MNHEY, CDR2 SMNVEV (reference sequence). The V segment lost 3 bases and the J segment 2 bases; nucleotides outside the gene matches: 7. The CDR3 sequence is 16 residues long. CDR3 in amino acids: CASSFLGTSTQETQYF. The DNA of the CDR3 is TGTGCCAGCAGTTTCCTTGGGACTAGCACTCAAGAGACCCAGTACTTC.

The CDR3 sequence is CASIQRGEEAFF. CDR3 coding DNA: TGTGCCAGCATCCAGAGAGGGGAGGAAGCTTTCTTT. The chain recombines TRBV6-1 with TRBJ1-1, with D possibly matching TRBD1 (5 bases). Trimming took off 7 bases at V and 8 bases at J, with 14 bases between the two ends. Germline V gene lookup returns CDR1 MNHNS and CDR2 SASEGT. This CDR3 comprises 12 residues.

The CDR3 loop is CASSKNPRQGHRDTQYF. DNA of the CDR3: TGTGCCAGCAGCAAAAACCCCCGACAGGGGCATAGAGATACGCAGTATTTT. J is TRBJ2-3 and V is TRBV21-1; the DNA was not used to check the table's D call, TRBD1. TRBV21-1 is a pseudogene. This CDR3 has 17 residues.

The chain is built from TRBV29-1 and TRBJ2-5; 7 positions agree with TRBD1. The CDR3 extends over 12 amino acids. The germline gives CDR1 SQVTM, CDR2 ANQGSEA. V gave up 7 bases and J gave up 5 bases; unmatched junction bases: 7. CDR3 DNA sequence: TGCAGCGGGAACAGGGGTTCGGAGACCCAGTACTTC. Protein sequence: CSGNRGSETQYF.

This sequence joins TRBV20-1 and TRBJ2-5; maybe TRBD2 (6 bases). V was trimmed by 2 bases and J by 2 bases, leaving 9 bases between them. Germline V gene lookup returns CDR1 DFQATT and CDR2 SNEGSKA (reference sequence). CDR3 length equals 13 residues. Here the CDR3 reads CSARIAGQETQYF. In DNA, the CDR3 is TGCAGTGCTAGAATCGCGGGGCAAGAGACCCAGTACTTC.

This clonotype was seen ten or more times. The chain uses TRBV28 and TRBJ2-5, with 9 bases matching TRBD1. The CDR3 consists of 13 residues. The V gene end was trimmed by 7 bases and the J gene end by 5 bases; junction bases not matched to a gene: 5. CDR1 is MDHEN, CDR2 SYDVKM, per germline. The CDR3 protein is CASNRGQVETQYF. The CDR3 nucleotides read TGTGCCAGCAACAGGGGGCAGGTGGAGACCCAGTACTTC. The whole variable domain, remainder taken from reference TRBV28 and TRBJ2-5, is DVKVTQSSRYLVKRTGEKVFLECVQDMDHENMFWYRQDPGLGLRLIYFSYDVKMKEKGDIPEGYSVSREKKERFSLILESASTNQTSMYLCASNRGQVETQYFGPGTRLLVL.

In its sample, this clonotype was seen a few times. V usage is TRBV24-1 and J usage is TRBJ1-5; D perhaps matches TRBD1 (6 bases). Germline assignment: CDR1 KGHDR and CDR2 SFDVKD. CDR3 size: 12 residues. V lost 9 bases and J lost 6, with 11 bases in between. CDR3 amino acids: CATGGGPQPQHF. The CDR3 region has the DNA TGTGCCACCGGAGGGGGGCCTCAGCCCCAGCATTTT.

This clonotype was seen a few times. The chain uses TRBV5-6 and TRBJ2-2; TRBD1 matches 9 bases. The J segment lost 6 bases and the V segment lost 3 bases, leaving 9 bases of the junction unmatched. The CDR3 consists of 16 residues. Germline V gene sequence: CDR1 SGHDT, CDR2 YYEEEE. CDR3 sequence: CASSYQQGARAGELFF. The CDR3, as DNA: TGTGCCAGCAGCTATCAACAGGGGGCTCGGGCCGGGGAGCTGTTTTTT.

This clonotype was observed a few times. The chain joins TRBV29-1 to TRBJ1-2; D perhaps matches TRBD1 (6 bases). The V end was cut by 7 bases, the J end by 2 bases, with 17 bases between. Germline lookup yields CDR1 SQVTM and CDR2 ANQGSEA. The CDR3 extends over 14 amino acids. In DNA, the CDR3 is TGCAGCGCCCCTCAGCCCAGGGGCAACTATGGCTACACCTTC. It specifies CSAPQPRGNYGYTF.

This rearrangement joins TRBV3-1 to TRBJ2-1; TRBD2 aligns across 13 bases. The CDR3 length is 20 residues. The germline V gene has CDR1 LGHDT and CDR2 YNNKEL (reference sequence). V shed 0 bases and J 0 bases; nucleotides not matched to a gene: 8. The CDR3 DNA reads TGTGCCAGCAGCCAAGAGGGACTAGCGGGGCTACTTGGCTCCTACAATGAGCAGTTCTTC. Its translation is CASSQEGLAGLLGSYNEQFF.

This clonotype turned up a few times. The V gene is TRBV20-1, the J gene TRBJ2-1, with TRBD2 matching over 7 bases. This CDR3 has 14 residues. V was clipped by 3 bases and J by 4 bases; unmatched bases: 6. Germline assignment: CDR1 DFQATT and CDR2 SNEGSKA (reference sequence). CDR3 residues: CSASRGSTYNEQFF. The CDR3 DNA sequence: TGCAGTGCTAGTCGCGGGAGCACGTACAATGAGCAGTTCTTC.

This clonotype was counted a few times. V is TRBV11-1 and J is TRBJ2-1, with TRBD1 matching 8 bases. J lost 0 bases, V lost 6 bases, and 13 bases had no gene match. This CDR3 contains 18 residues. Germline CDR1 reads SGHAT; CDR2 reads FQDESV (reference sequence). The CDR3 reads CASSIIPGQVTSYNEQFF. Written as DNA, the CDR3 is TGTGCCAGCAGTATAATTCCGGGACAGGTAACCTCCTACAATGAGCAGTTCTTC.

This clonotype was detected a few times. The chain employs TRBV11-2 and TRBJ2-7; maybe TRBD2 (5 bases). This CDR3 comprises 15 residues. V lost 5 bases, J lost 2 bases, and 16 bases lay in between. The germline CDR1 and CDR2 sequences are SGHAT and FQNNGV. CDR3 residues: CASSPGGGEPYEQYF. The CDR3 region has the DNA TGTGCCAGCAGCCCGGGCGGAGGAGAGCCCTACGAGCAGTACTTC.

This clonotype was detected only a few times. The chain combines TRBV20-1 with TRBJ2-3, with D unresolved. The CDR3 loop spans 14 amino acids. V lost 3 bases, J lost 2 bases, and 12 bases lay in between. Germline CDR1 is DFQATT and CDR2 is SNEGSKA (reference sequence). CDR3 sequence (DNA): TGCAGTGCTAGGCAATCGTCTTTCACAGATACGCAGTATTTT. As protein: CSARQSSFTDTQYF.

The CDR3 spells CASSLWSGMGSYEQYF. In DNA, the CDR3 is TGTGCCAGCAGTTTATGGTCCGGGATGGGATCCTACGAGCAGTACTTC. This rearrangement joins TRBV12-3 or TRBV12-4 to TRBJ2-7; the D gene is possibly TRBD2 (5 bases). This CDR3 is built from 16 residues. V dropped 2 bases and J dropped 1 base, with 15 bases sitting between them.

The table lists this clonotype with many counts. The chain is built from TRBV18 and TRBJ2-7; tentatively, D is TRBD2 (6 bases). The length of the CDR3 is 12 residues. V was shortened by 8 bases and J by 3 bases, with 11 bases between the two germline ends. Germline loops: CDR1 KGHSH, CDR2 LQKENI. CDR3 bases: TGTGCCAGCAGCCCCGGGGGCTACGAGCAGTACTTC. Translating it yields CASSPGGYEQYF.

The genes are TRBV4-3 and TRBJ2-1, with TRBD1 matching 7 bases. After removal of 7 bases from V and 4 bases from J, the junction contained 7 bases not matched to a gene. There are 14 residues in the CDR3. Germline V gives CDR1 LGHNA, CDR2 YSLEER. The CDR3 loop reads CASKQGDKYNEQFF. DNA of the CDR3: TGCGCCAGCAAGCAGGGGGACAAATACAATGAGCAGTTCTTC.

This chain links TRBV7-9 with TRBJ2-1; unclear D gene. Germline values: CDR1 SEHNR, CDR2 FQNEAQ (reference sequence). The CDR3 is 13 residues long. V was shortened by 0 bases and J by 10 bases, with 10 bases between the two germline ends. CDR3 protein: CASSLAGLHEQFF. In nucleotides, the CDR3 is TGTGCCAGCAGCTTAGCCGGGCTACACGAGCAGTTCTTC.

This clonotype was detected only a few times. The V and J genes are TRBV11-2 and TRBJ2-1; the match to TRBD2 covers 8 bases. With 5 bases clipped from V and 8 bases from J, the junction kept 11 bases outside the gene matches. The CDR3 runs 15 residues. CDR1 is SGHAT and CDR2 is FQNNGV in the germline V gene. Here the CDR3 reads CASSPQGGRSDEQFF. Here the CDR3 DNA reads TGTGCCAGCAGCCCCCAAGGCGGGAGGTCAGATGAGCAGTTCTTC.

Ten or more counts support this clonotype. The gene calls are TRBV29-1 and TRBJ2-2, with D perhaps assigned TRBD1 or TRBD2 (5 bases each). The germline CDR1 and CDR2 sequences are SQVTM and ANQGSEA. There are 13 residues in the CDR3. V was trimmed by 6 bases and J by 0 bases, leaving 8 bases between them. The CDR3 sequence is CSVGEANTGELFF. CDR3 nucleotides: TGCAGCGTGGGGGAAGCGAACACCGGGGAGCTGTTTTTT.

This clonotype occurred many times. In nucleotides, the CDR3 is TGCAGTGCTAGAGATCCCTCCAGGCTTGGGACTGAAGCTTTCTTT. Protein: CSARDPSRLGTEAFF. The J gene is TRBJ1-1, the V gene TRBV20-1, with no clear D. V was clipped by 0 bases and J by 5 bases, with 16 bases between them. The CDR3 is 15 amino acids. The germline gives CDR1 DFQATT, CDR2 SNEGSKA (reference sequence).